These 8 T cell receptor beta chains share one sample of origin, sequenced in a study of naive and memory T cell subsets. Notes on the study in general: A few larger clonotypes appeared in naive repertoires, especially CD8, possibly memory cells re-expressing CD45RA.

Their antigen targets remain unknown. An equimolar mix of two oligonucleotides served as the beta constant-region primer for TRBC1 and TRBC2. Nested alpha and beta constant-region primers with the SP2 primer drove four PCR rounds on ligated cDNA. TCRdb reprocessed the UMI-ligation and nested PCR reads via MiXCR and lists one record per CDR3 protein. The table has about 150,000 distinct CDR3 sequences, under 25% seen once. Sequencing was performed on naive CD4+ T cells from blood. All receptors come from a human donor in good health.

The V and J genes are TRBV5-1 and TRBJ2-3, with TRBD2 identical over 12 bases. The germline V gene has CDR1 SGHRS and CDR2 YFSETQ. This CDR3 has 16 residues. J lost 2 bases, V lost 4 bases, and 5 bases had no gene match. CDR3 coding DNA: TGCGCCAGCAGCACGACTAGCGGGAGACACACAGATACGCAGTATTTT. Its protein is CASSTTSGRHTDTQYF. Using reference TRBV5-1 and TRBJ2-3 for the parts outside the CDR3, the full variable domain is KAGVTQTPRYLIKTRGQQVTLSCSPISGHRSVSWYQQTPGQGLQFLFEYFSETQRNKGNFPGRFSGRQFSNSRSEMNVSTLELGDSALYLCASSTTSGRHTDTQYFGPGTRLTVL.

In this sample, this clonotype turned up a few times. The gene calls are TRBV25-1 and TRBJ2-2, with 7 bases identical to TRBD2. The junction had 13 bases not matched to a gene; V was cut back by 3 bases and J by 3 bases. CDR3 length: 18 residues. The germline CDR1 and CDR2 sequences are MGHDK and SYGVNS. This CDR3 is CASSDSPGRGAYTGELFF. The CDR3 region has the DNA TGTGCCAGCAGTGACTCCCCGGGGAGGGGTGCGTACACCGGGGAGCTGTTTTTT.

The chain employs TRBV28 and TRBJ1-2; D possibly corresponds to TRBD1 (6 bases). CDR1 MDHEN and CDR2 SYDVKM come from the germline V gene. Trimming removed 8 bases from V and 2 bases from J, with 12 bases in between. The CDR3 totals 13 residues. The CDR3 DNA sequence: TGTGCCAGCGGACAGTCTAAAAACTATGGCTACACCTTC. Encoded protein: CASGQSKNYGYTF.

This sequence joins TRBV20-1 and TRBJ2-7; D remains unclear. Germline CDR1 is DFQATT and CDR2 is SNEGSKA (reference sequence). The CDR3 length is 11 residues. V lost 5 bases and J lost 5, with 10 bases in between. The CDR3, as DNA: TGCAGTGCTCGGAAGACAAACGAGCAGTACTTC. It translates to CSARKTNEQYF.

The chain joins TRBV4-1 to TRBJ1-1, with TRBD1 identical over 8 bases. The CDR3 is 15 residues long. Per germline, CDR1 MGHRA and CDR2 YSYEKL. J was trimmed by 4 bases and V by 0 bases; bases with no gene match: 4. The chain's CDR3 is CASSQEAGGITEAFF. The CDR3 DNA is TGCGCCAGCAGCCAAGAGGCAGGGGGCATCACTGAAGCTTTCTTT.

This rearrangement joins TRBV18 to TRBJ2-5, with D hard to call. Germline-derived CDR1 and CDR2 are KGHSH and LQKENI. V was pared by 0 bases and J by 3 bases, with 8 bases between. The CDR3 extends over 14 amino acids. The CDR3 coding sequence is TGTGCCAGCTCACCACCCGTGACCGAAGAGACCCAGTACTTC. As protein: CASSPPVTEETQYF.

This clonotype was observed a few times. This sequence joins TRBV27 and TRBJ2-3; the match to TRBD2 covers 8 bases. The ends lost 6 bases at V and 5 bases at J; junction bases unmatched: 10. The CDR3 extends over 15 amino acids. Germline CDR1 and CDR2: MNHEY and SMNVEV (reference sequence). The CDR3 region has the DNA TGTGCCAGCAGGGAATGGTCGGGAGGGGGAGATACGCAGTATTTT. It yields the protein CASREWSGGGDTQYF.

This clonotype was seen more than once but under ten times. The rearrangement joins TRBV10-3 to TRBJ2-7, with a possible D match to TRBD2 (6 bases). V dropped 3 bases and J dropped 4 bases, with 16 bases sitting between them. The V gene's germline CDR1 is ENHRY and CDR2 SYGVKD. The CDR3 is 15 residues long. CDR3 loop: CAISDTTRTLYEQYF. The CDR3 DNA sequence: TGTGCCATCAGTGATACGACTAGGACCCTATACGAGCAGTACTTC.